Each of the 16 T cell receptor beta chains below was sequenced from the same sample in a study of radiotherapy plus CTLA-4 blockade in lung cancer listed by TCRdb under 2018. The library relied on the immunoSEQ multiplex PCR assay. TCRdb took this table from immuneACCESS and kept in-frame rearrangements with V and J called. Such tables lack part of the clones; where checked against another copy, unresolved V genes explain under half of the gap, and the rest is unexplained. The sample table contains around 72,000 clones; only one count was recorded for roughly 80% of them. The biggest ten clones account for around 7.1% of the sample. This specimen was peripheral blood, taken from a patient treated with radiotherapy plus ipilimumab. The receptors derive from a human donor with non-small cell lung cancer who had a complete response to radiotherapy plus ipilimumab.

The table lists this clone with a few counts. The chain combines TRBV7-2 with TRBJ1-4; perhaps TRBD1 as D (5 bases). Germline V gene sequence: CDR1 SGHTA, CDR2 FQGNSA. CDR3 length: 17 residues. Trimming left V 5 bases short and J 1 base short, with 17 bases between. CDR3 sequence (DNA): TGTGCCAGCAGCGCCCCGGGACGGACAAAAACTAATGAAAAACTGTTTTTT. It codes for CASSAPGRTKTNEKLFF.

The CDR3 bases are TGTGCCAGCAGTTTCCGGACTAGCGGGGGGCGCACAGATACGCAGTATTTT. Translation: CASSFRTSGGRTDTQYF. The chain combines TRBV27 with TRBJ2-3, with TRBD2 matching over 14 bases. CDR1 MNHEY and CDR2 SMNVEV come from the germline V gene (reference sequence). The CDR3 length is 17 residues. The trim removed 3 bases at V and 1 base at J, leaving 3 bases unmatched.

This clone showed up many times. CDR3 coding DNA: TGTGCCAGCAGTTCCCAGGGGGCACCCAATCAGCCCCAGCATTTT. Its protein product is CASSSQGAPNQPQHF. J is TRBJ1-5 and V is TRBV7-9; 8 bases align to TRBD1. Germline V lookup: CDR1 SEHNR, CDR2 FQNEAQ (reference sequence). The CDR3 length is 15 residues. J was trimmed by 3 bases and V by 6 bases; bases with no gene match: 7.

The chain uses TRBV5-5 and TRBJ1-5; D possibly corresponds to TRBD1 (6 bases). With 0 bases removed from V and 4 bases from J, the gap between germline ends came to 11 bases. Germline V gene lookup returns CDR1 SGHKS and CDR2 YYEKEE (reference sequence). The CDR3 is 15 residues long. DNA of the CDR3: TGTGCCAGCAGCTTGGGGGGGCTCAGTAATCAGCCCCAGCATTTT. Its translation: CASSLGGLSNQPQHF.

This sequence joins TRBV7-8 and TRBJ1-4; D is uncertain. Germline V gene sequence: CDR1 SGHVS, CDR2 FQNEAQ. This CDR3 is 13 amino acids long. V was clipped by 1 base and J by 10 bases, with 10 bases between them. The CDR3: CASSLGELGKLFF. In DNA form, the CDR3 reads TGTGCCAGCAGCTTAGGAGAACTTGGAAAACTGTTTTTT.

This chain links TRBV27 with TRBJ1-5; tentative D call: TRBD1 (5 bases). CDR1 and CDR2 (germline): MNHEY, SMNVEV (reference sequence). Trimming removed 10 bases at V and 2 bases at J, with 18 bases between. The CDR3 consists of 15 residues. This CDR3 is CATSGRGVGNQPQHF. Here the CDR3 DNA reads TGTGCCACTTCAGGGCGGGGGGTTGGCAATCAGCCCCAGCATTTT.

The chain uses TRBV11-2 and TRBJ2-4; 7 bases agree with TRBD2. The CDR3 is made up of 15 amino acids. Looked up from germline, CDR1 is SGHAT and CDR2 is FQNNGV. V gave up 1 base and J gave up 2 bases; unmatched junction bases: 2. The CDR3 loop is CASSLGGGPKNIQYF. CDR3 DNA: TGTGCCAGCAGCTTAGGGGGGGGACCCAAAAACATTCAGTACTTC. Full variable domain (rest looked up from reference TRBV11-2 and TRBJ2-4): EAGVAQSPRYKIIEKRQSVAFWCNPISGHATLYWYQQILGQGPKLLIQFQNNGVVDDSQLPKDRFSAERLKGVDSTLKIQPAKLEDSAVYLCASSLGGGPKNIQYFGAGTRLSVL.

The chain joins TRBV30 to TRBJ2-5; 8 nucleotides line up with TRBD1. V shed 1 base, J shed 6 bases, and the junction held 13 bases outside the gene matches. Germline CDR1 GTSNPN, CDR2 SVGIG (reference sequence). The CDR3 contains 16 residues. The DNA of the CDR3 is TGTGCCTGGAGTGCTCGGGACAGGTCCGAAAAGAAGACCCAGTACTTC. This codes for CAWSARDRSEKKTQYF.

V and J are TRBV18 and TRBJ1-2, with no clear D. Trimming left V 2 bases short and J 2 bases short, with 6 bases between. The CDR3 has 13 residues. Germline V gives CDR1 KGHSH, CDR2 LQKENI. The CDR3 here is CASSPGPNYGYTF. Written as DNA, the CDR3 is TGTGCCAGCTCACCAGGACCGAACTATGGCTACACCTTC.

The chain employs TRBV15 and TRBJ2-5; TRBD2 might be the D (5 bases). The CDR3 length is 13 residues. Between the trimmed V and J ends, which lost 1 base and 4 bases, there was a span of 7 bases. The germline gives CDR1 LNHNV, CDR2 YYDKDF (reference sequence). The CDR3 sequence: CATSRVGRETQYF. DNA of the CDR3: TGTGCCACCAGCAGAGTTGGGAGAGAGACCCAGTACTTC.

This chain connects TRBV18 to TRBJ1-3, with TRBD1 matching over 8 bases. The germline CDR1 and CDR2 sequences are KGHSH and LQKENI. The CDR3 covers 17 residues. The J segment lost 1 base and the V segment lost 2 bases, leaving 7 bases of the junction unmatched. This chain's CDR3 is CASSPSRQGPSGNTIYF. The CDR3 coding sequence is TGTGCCAGCTCACCATCACGACAGGGGCCGTCTGGAAACACCATATATTTT.

In this sample, this clone is medium-sized. The CDR3 DNA sequence: TGTGCCAGCAGCGTATCCCGCGGGACTAGCGGGAACGATGAGCAGTTCTTC. Translating it yields CASSVSRGTSGNDEQFF. The V gene is TRBV9, the J gene TRBJ2-1; 13 positions match TRBD2. V dropped 1 base and J dropped 8; count of bases not matched to a gene: 9. Germline loops: CDR1 SGDLS, CDR2 YYNGEE. CDR3 length: 17 amino acids.

In this sample, this clone turned up a few times. V gene TRBV2 combines with J gene TRBJ1-5; unclear D gene. V was shortened by 5 bases and J by 6 bases, with 17 bases between the two germline ends. The CDR3 is made up of 15 amino acids. CDR1 and CDR2 from the germline V gene are SNHLY and FYNNEI. The chain's CDR3 is CASSLIRSSSQPQHF. Written as DNA, the CDR3 is TGTGCCAGCAGTCTCATACGAAGTTCATCTCAGCCCCAGCATTTT.

The J gene is TRBJ2-3, the V gene TRBV6-6, with 7 bases identical to TRBD1. Per germline, CDR1 MNHNY and CDR2 SVGAGI (reference sequence). This CDR3 has 15 amino acids. Unmatched junction bases numbered 8, after V lost 2 bases and J lost 6 bases. The CDR3 is CASSYRDSQRDTQYF. The DNA for the CDR3 is TGTGCCAGCAGTTACAGGGACAGCCAAAGGGATACGCAGTATTTT.

This clone has more than one count but fewer than ten. This chain uses TRBV6-1 with TRBJ1-1; the match to TRBD1 covers 10 bases. CDR1 and CDR2 from the germline V gene are MNHNS and SASEGT. This CDR3 contains 15 residues. V gave up 11 bases and J gave up 2 bases; unmatched junction bases: 11. Written as DNA, the CDR3 is TGTGCCCATCAGGACAGGGGGAGGGTAAACACTGAAGCTTTCTTT. Amino acids: CAHQDRGRVNTEAFF.

The chain is built from TRBV29-1 and TRBJ2-3; a possible D gene is TRBD1 (6 bases). The CDR3 contains 15 residues. Deletions cut 5 bases from V and 2 bases from J, with 17 bases between. Germline V gives CDR1 SQVTM, CDR2 ANQGSEA. The CDR3 reads CSVPFQGRHTDTQYF. The CDR3 region has the DNA TGCAGCGTTCCCTTCCAGGGGCGGCACACAGATACGCAGTATTTT.